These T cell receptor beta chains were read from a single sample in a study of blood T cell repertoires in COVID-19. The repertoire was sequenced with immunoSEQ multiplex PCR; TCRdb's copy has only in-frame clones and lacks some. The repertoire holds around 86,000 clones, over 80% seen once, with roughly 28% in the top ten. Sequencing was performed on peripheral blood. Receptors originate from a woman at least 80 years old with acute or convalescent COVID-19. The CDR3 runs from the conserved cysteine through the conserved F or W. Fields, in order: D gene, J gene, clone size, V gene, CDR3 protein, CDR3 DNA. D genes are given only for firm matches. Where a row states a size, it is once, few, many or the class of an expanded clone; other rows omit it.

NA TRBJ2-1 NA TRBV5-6 CASSLSPTSLEQFF TGTGCCAGCAGCTTATCCCCTACCTCGCTTGAGCAGTTCTTC
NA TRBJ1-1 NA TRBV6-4 CASSVVGGDTEAFF TGTGCCAGCAGTGTCGTCGGGGGGGACACTGAAGCTTTCTTT
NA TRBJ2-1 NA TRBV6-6 CASISSGLQLNNEQFF TGTGCCAGCATATCGTCAGGACTCCAATTAAACAATGAGCAGTTCTTC
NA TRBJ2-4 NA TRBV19 CASSIFGTQNIQYF TGTGCCAGTAGTATATTCGGGACTCAAAACATTCAGTACTTC
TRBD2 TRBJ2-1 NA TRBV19 CASSGRGRAKNEQFF TGTGCCAGTAGTGGTCGCGGGAGGGCAAAGAATGAGCAGTTCTTC
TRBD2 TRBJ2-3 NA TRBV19 CASSIRLADDTQYF TGTGCCAGTAGTATCAGACTAGCCGACGATACGCAGTATTTT
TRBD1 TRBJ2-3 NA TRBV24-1 CATSDPGQGTDTQYF TGTGCCACCAGTGACCCGGGACAGGGGACAGATACGCAGTATTTT
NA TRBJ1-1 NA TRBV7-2 CASSFMGAEAFF TGTGCCAGCAGCTTCATGGGGGCGGAAGCTTTCTTT
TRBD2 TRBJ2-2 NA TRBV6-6 CASSYKAGGTTGELFF TGTGCCAGCAGTTACAAGGCGGGAGGAACCACCGGGGAGCTGTTTTTT
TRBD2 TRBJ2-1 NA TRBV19 CASRSGGYNEQFF TGTGCCAGTCGGTCGGGGGGCTACAATGAGCAGTTCTTC
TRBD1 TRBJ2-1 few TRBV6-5 CASSKGQGYEQFF TGTGCCAGCAGTAAGGGACAGGGGTACGAGCAGTTCTTC
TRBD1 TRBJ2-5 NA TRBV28 CASSRWDRQETQYF TGTGCCAGCAGTCGCTGGGACAGACAAGAGACCCAGTACTTC
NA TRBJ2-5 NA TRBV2 CASSYLTDETQYF TGTGCCAGCAGTTACCTGACAGACGAGACCCAGTACTTC
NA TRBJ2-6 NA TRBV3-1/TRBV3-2 CASSHTGRSGANVLTF TGTGCCAGCAGCCACACAGGGCGGTCTGGGGCCAACGTCCTGACTTTC
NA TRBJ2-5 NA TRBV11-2 CASSPIATFGTQYF TGTGCCAGCAGCCCCATCGCTACGTTCGGGACCCAGTACTTC
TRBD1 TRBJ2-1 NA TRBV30 CAWSPGGTGPNEQFF TGTGCCTGGAGTCCCGGCGGGACAGGGCCAAATGAGCAGTTCTTC
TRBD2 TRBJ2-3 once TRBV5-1 CASSGLAGGPDTQYF TGCGCCAGCAGCGGACTAGCGGGAGGACCAGATACGCAGTATTTT
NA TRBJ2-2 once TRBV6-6 CASSLITGELFF TGTGCCAGCAGTTTAATCACCGGGGAGCTGTTTTTT
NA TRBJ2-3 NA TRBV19 CAGGSSLTDTQYF TGTGCCGGGGGGAGTAGCCTGACAGATACGCAGTATTTT
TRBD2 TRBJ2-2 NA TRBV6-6 CASGSHLGLSTGELFF TGTGCCAGCGGCTCTCACCTGGGACTATCCACCGGGGAGCTGTTTTTT
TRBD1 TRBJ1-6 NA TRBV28 CASSSEGALQNSPLHF TGTGCCAGCAGTTCCGAGGGGGCTCTACAGAATTCACCCCTCCACTTT
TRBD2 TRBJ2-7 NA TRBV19 CASSSRAGAGEQYF TGTGCCAGTAGTTCTCGAGCGGGAGCTGGGGAGCAGTACTTC